This paragraph covers one TCR beta chain sequence. This entry belongs to a study of blood T cell repertoires in COVID-19. About the study: The analysed material was cDNA or gDNA that came from T cells, B-cell-depleted T cells, or PBMCs.

V was pared by 4 bases and J by 3 bases, with 16 bases between. This CDR3 spans 16 amino acids. In the original analysis: The authors estimated nucleated cell counts from reference gene primer amplification. Sequencing was performed with immunoSEQ multiplex PCR; in TCRdb, only in-frame clones are kept and a portion is missing. V and J calls and clone size are as listed in that table; D and trimming were resolved from the DNA. The profile shows roughly 250,000 clones, about four fifths of them singletons. The genes are TRBV23-1 and TRBJ2-1, with a possible D match to TRBD2 (6 bases). TRBV23-1 belongs to the ORF category, with a function that is uncertain. Sequencing input: peripheral blood. The TCR sequence derives from a woman aged 80 or over with acute or convalescent COVID-19. CDR3 in amino acids: CASSPPGRWGYNEQFF. CDR3 nucleotides: TGCGCCAGCAGTCCCCCAGGGAGGTGGGGCTACAATGAGCAGTTCTTC.